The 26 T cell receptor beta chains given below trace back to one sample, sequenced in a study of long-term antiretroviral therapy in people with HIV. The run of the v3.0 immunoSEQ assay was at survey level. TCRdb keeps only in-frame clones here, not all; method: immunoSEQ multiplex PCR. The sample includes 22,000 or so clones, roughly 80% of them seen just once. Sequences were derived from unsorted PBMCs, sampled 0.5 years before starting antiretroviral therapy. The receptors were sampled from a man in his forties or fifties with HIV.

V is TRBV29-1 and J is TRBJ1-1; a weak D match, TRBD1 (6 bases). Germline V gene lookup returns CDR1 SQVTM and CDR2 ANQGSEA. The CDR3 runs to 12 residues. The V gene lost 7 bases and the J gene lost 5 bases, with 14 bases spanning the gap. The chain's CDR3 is CSGKHQGTEAFF. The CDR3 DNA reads TGCAGCGGTAAGCACCAGGGGACTGAAGCTTTCTTT.

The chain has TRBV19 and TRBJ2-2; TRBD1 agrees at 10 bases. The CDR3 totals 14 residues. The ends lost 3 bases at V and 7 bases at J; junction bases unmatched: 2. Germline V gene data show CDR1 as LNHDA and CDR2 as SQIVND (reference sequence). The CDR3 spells CASSMDRGDGELFF. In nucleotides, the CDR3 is TGTGCCAGTAGTATGGACAGGGGGGACGGGGAGCTGTTTTTT.

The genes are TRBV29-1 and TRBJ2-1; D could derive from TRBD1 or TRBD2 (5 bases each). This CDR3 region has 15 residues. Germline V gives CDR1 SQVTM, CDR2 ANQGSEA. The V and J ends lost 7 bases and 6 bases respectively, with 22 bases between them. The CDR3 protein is CSARGARAVSNEQFF. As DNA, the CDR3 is TGCAGCGCCCGAGGGGCCAGGGCCGTGAGCAATGAGCAGTTCTTC.

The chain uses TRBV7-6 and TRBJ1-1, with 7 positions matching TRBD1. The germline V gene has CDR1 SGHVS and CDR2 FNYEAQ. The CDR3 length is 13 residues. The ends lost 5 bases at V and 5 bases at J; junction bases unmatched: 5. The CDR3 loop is CASSPTGVTEAFF. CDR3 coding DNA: TGTGCCAGCAGCCCTACAGGGGTAACTGAAGCTTTCTTT.

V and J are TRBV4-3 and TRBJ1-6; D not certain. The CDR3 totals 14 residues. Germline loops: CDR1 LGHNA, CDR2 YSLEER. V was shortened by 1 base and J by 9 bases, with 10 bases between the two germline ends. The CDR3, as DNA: TGCGCCAGCAGCCAAGGCCCCTCGATTTCACCCCTCCACTTT. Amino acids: CASSQGPSISPLHF.

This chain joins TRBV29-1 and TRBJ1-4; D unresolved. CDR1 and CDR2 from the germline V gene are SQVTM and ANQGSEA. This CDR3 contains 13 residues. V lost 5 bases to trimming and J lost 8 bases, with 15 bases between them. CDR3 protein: CSVKPPGGEKLFF. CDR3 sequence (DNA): TGCAGCGTTAAGCCCCCTGGCGGGGAAAAACTGTTTTTT. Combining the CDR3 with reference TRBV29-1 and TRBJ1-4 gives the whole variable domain SAVISQKPSRDICQRGTSLTIQCQVDSQVTMMFWYRQQPGQSLTLIATANQGSEATYESGFVIDKFPISRPNLTFSTLTVSNMSPEDSSIYLCSVKPPGGEKLFFGSGTQLSVL.

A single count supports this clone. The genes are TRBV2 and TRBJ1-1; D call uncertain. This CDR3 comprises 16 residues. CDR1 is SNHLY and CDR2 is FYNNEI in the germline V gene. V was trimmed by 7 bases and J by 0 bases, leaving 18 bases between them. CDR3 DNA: TGTGCCAGCACCCGGACCCGCTTTAACATGAACACTGAAGCTTTCTTT. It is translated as CASTRTRFNMNTEAFF.

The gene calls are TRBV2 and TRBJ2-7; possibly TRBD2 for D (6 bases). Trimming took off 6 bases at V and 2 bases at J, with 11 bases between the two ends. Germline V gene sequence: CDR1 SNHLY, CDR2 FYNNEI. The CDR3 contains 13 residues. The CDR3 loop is CASSRRGTYEQYF. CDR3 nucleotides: TGTGCCAGCAGCCGACGGGGGACCTACGAGCAGTACTTC.

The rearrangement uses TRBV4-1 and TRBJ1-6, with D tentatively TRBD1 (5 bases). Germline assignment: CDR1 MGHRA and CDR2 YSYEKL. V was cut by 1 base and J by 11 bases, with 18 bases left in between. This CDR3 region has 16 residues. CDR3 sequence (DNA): TGCGCCAGCAGCCAAGGGGGACTTCCTTTCGGTGCACCCCTCCACTTT. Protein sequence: CASSQGGLPFGAPLHF.

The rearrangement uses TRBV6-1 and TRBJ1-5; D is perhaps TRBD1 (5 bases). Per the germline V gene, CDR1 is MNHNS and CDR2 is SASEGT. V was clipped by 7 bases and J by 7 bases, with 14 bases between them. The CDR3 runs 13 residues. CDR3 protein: CASNRQKGQPQHF. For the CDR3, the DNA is TGTGCCAGCAATAGACAGAAGGGCCAGCCCCAGCATTTT.

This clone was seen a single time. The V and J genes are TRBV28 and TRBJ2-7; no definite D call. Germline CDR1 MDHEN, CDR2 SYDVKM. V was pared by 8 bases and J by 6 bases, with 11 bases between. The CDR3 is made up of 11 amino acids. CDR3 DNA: TGTGCCAGCTCTACACCGTCCGAGCAGTACTTC. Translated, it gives CASSTPSEQYF. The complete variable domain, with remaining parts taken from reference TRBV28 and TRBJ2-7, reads DVKVTQSSRYLVKRTGEKVFLECVQDMDHENMFWYRQDPGLGLRLIYFSYDVKMKEKGDIPEGYSVSREKKERFSLILESASTNQTSMYLCASSTPSEQYFGPGTRLTVT.

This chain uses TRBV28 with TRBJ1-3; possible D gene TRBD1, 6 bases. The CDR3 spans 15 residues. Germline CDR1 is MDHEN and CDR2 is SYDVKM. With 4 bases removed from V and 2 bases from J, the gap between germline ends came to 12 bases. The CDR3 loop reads CASSSSHRAGNTIYF. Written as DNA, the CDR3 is TGTGCCAGCAGTTCGAGCCACAGGGCTGGAAACACCATATATTTT.

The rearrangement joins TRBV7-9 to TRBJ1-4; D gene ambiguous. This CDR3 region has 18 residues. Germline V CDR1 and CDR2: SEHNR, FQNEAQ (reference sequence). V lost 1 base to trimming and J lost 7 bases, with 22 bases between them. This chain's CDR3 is CASSLDPYNEGIGEKLFF. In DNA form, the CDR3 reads TGTGCCAGCAGCTTAGATCCCTACAACGAGGGCATTGGTGAAAAACTGTTTTTT. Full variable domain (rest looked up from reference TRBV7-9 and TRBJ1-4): DTGVSQNPRHKITKRGQNVTFRCDPISEHNRLYWYRQTLGQGPEFLTYFQNEAQLEKSRLLSDRFSAERPKGSFSTLEIQRTEQGDSAMYLCASSLDPYNEGIGEKLFFGSGTQLSVL.

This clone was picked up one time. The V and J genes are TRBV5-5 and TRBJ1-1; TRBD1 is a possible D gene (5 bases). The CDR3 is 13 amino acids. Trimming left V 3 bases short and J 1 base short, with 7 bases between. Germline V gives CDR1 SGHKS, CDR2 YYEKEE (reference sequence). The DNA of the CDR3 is TGTGCCAGCAGCTCCGGACAGAACACTGAAGCTTTCTTT. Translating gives CASSSGQNTEAFF.

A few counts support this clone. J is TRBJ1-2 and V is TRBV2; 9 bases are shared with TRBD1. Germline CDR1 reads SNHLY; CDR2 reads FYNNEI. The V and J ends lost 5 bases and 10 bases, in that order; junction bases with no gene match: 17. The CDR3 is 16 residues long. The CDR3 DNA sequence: TGTGCCAGCAGTTGGGGGCCAGGGACAGGGAAGATCGACTACACCTTC. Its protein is CASSWGPGTGKIDYTF.

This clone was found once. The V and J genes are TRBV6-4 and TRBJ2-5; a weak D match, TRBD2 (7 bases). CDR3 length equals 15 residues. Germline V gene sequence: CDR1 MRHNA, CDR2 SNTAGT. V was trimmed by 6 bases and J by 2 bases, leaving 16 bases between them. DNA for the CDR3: TGTGCCAGCAGGGGGGGGGACACCCTACAAGAGACCCAGTACTTC. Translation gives CASRGGDTLQETQYF.

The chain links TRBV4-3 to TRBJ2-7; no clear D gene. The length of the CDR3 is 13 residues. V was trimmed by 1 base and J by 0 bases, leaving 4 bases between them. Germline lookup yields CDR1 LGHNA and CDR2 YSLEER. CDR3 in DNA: TGCGCCAGCAGCCAAGGCAGCTCCTACGAGCAGTACTTC. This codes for CASSQGSSYEQYF.

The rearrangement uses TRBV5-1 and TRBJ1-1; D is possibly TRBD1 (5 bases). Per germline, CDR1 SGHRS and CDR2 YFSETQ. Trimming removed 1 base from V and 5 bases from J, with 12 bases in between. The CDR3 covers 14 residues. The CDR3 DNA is TGCGCCAGCAGCTTGCAGGGTGAAGGGACTGAAGCTTTCTTT. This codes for CASSLQGEGTEAFF.

The CDR3 DNA reads as TGTGCCAGTAGTCGAGACTCAGGAGGGGACAGGGGGAAGGGCACTGAAGCTTTCTTT. The encoded protein is CASSRDSGGDRGKGTEAFF. The chain couples TRBV19 to TRBJ1-1; 11 bases are a match to TRBD1. Trimming removed 5 bases from V and 4 bases from J; junction bases left unmatched: 18. The CDR3 runs 19 residues. CDR1 is LNHDA, CDR2 SQIVND, per germline (reference sequence).

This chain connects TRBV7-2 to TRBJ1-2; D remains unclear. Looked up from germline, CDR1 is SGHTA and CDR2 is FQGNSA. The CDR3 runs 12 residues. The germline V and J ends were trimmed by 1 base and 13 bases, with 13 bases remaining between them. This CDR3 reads CASSLGSPQGTF. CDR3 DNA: TGTGCCAGCAGCTTAGGTAGCCCCCAAGGCACCTTC.

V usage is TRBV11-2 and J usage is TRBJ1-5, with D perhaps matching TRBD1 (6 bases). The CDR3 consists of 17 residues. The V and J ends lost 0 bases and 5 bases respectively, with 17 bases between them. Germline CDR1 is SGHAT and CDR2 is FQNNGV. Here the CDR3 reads CASSLEGGSGSDQPQHF. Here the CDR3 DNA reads TGTGCCAGCAGCTTAGAAGGGGGGTCAGGGTCGGATCAGCCCCAGCATTTT.

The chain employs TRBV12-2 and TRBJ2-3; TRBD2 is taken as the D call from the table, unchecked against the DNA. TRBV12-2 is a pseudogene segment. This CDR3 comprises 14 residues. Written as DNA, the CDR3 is TGTGCAAGTCGCTTAGTTGGGGGGACGGGGGCGCAGTATTTT. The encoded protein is CASRLVGGTGAQYF.

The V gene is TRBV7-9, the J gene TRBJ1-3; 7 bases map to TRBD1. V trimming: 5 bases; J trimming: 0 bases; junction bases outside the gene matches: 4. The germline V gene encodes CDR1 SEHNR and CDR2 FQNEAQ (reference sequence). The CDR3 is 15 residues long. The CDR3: CASSPRDSSGNTIYF. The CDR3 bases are TGTGCCAGCAGCCCCCGGGACAGCTCTGGAAACACCATATATTTT.

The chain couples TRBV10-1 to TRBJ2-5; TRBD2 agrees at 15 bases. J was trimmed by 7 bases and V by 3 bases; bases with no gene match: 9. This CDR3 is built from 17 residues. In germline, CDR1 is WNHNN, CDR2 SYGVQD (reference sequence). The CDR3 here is CASSEHWTSGGAGTQYF. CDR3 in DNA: TGCGCCAGCAGTGAACACTGGACTAGCGGGGGGGCCGGGACCCAGTACTTC.

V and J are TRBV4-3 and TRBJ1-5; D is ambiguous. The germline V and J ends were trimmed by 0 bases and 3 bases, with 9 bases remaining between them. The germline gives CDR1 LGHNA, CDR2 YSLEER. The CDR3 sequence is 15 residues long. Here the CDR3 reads CASSQDGGPNQPQHF. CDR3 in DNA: TGCGCCAGCAGCCAAGATGGAGGACCCAATCAGCCCCAGCATTTT.

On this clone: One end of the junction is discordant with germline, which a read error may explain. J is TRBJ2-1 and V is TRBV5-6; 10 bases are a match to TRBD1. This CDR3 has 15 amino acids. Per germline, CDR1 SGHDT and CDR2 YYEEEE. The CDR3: CASSWGTGEYSEQFF. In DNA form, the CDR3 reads TGTGCCAGCAGTTGGGGGACAGGGGAATACAGTGAGCAGTTCTTC.